These 10 T cell receptor beta chains were all obtained from the same sample, sequenced in a study of blood T cell repertoires in COVID-19. TCRdb's table, derived via immunoSEQ multiplex PCR, lists solely in-frame clones and lacks some. The data show approximately 27,000 clones, approximately 86% seen once. The material sequenced was peripheral blood. These receptors all come from a man between 65 and 85 years old with acute or convalescent COVID-19.

V usage is TRBV28 and J usage is TRBJ2-5, with D possibly being TRBD2 (6 bases). Trimming left V 7 bases short and J 2 bases short, with 11 bases between. The germline V gene has CDR1 MDHEN and CDR2 SYDVKM. The CDR3 sequence is 13 residues long. CDR3 in amino acids: CASTRTTQETQYF. The CDR3 coding sequence is TGTGCCAGCACGAGGACTACACAAGAGACCCAGTACTTC.

The V call is TRBV7-3, the J call TRBJ2-1; D perhaps matches TRBD2 (7 bases). The CDR3 is 16 residues long. Trimming left V 1 base short and J 7 bases short, with 17 bases between. Germline V gene lookup returns CDR1 SGHTA and CDR2 FQGTGA. CDR3 coding DNA: TGTGCCAGCAGCTTAAACCGGGCGGGGGCGATAAATGAGCAGTTCTTC. Translation gives CASSLNRAGAINEQFF.

The CDR3, as DNA: TGTGCCAGCAGCGTTTCGGCTAGCTCGAACACCGGGGAGCTGTTTTTT. Protein: CASSVSASSNTGELFF. V and J are TRBV9 and TRBJ2-2; D is perhaps TRBD2 (5 bases). V shed 2 bases and J shed 0 bases, with 11 bases lying between them. The CDR3 has 16 residues. The germline V gene has CDR1 SGDLS and CDR2 YYNGEE.

This chain joins TRBV2 and TRBJ1-4; 11 bases are a match to TRBD1. The V gene's germline CDR1 is SNHLY and CDR2 FYNNEI. V trimming: 4 bases; J trimming: 5 bases; junction bases outside the gene matches: 3. The CDR3 consists of 15 residues. The CDR3 nucleotides are TGTGCCAGCAGTGGGGACAGGGGGGCGAATGAAAAACTGTTTTTT. Translation gives CASSGDRGANEKLFF. The full variable domain, in which reference TRBV2 and TRBJ1-4 provide the parts outside the CDR3, is EPEVTQTPSHQVTQMGQEVILRCVPISNHLYFYWYRQILGQKVEFLVSFYNNEISEKSEIFDDQFSVERPDGSNFTLKIRSTKLEDSAMYFCASSGDRGANEKLFFGSGTQLSVL.

The V call is TRBV25-1, the J call TRBJ1-4; TRBD1 is a possible D gene (5 bases). This CDR3 has 12 amino acids. The germline gives CDR1 MGHDK, CDR2 SYGVNS. V lost 7 bases, J lost 7 bases, and 10 bases lay in between. CDR3 protein: CASIQGGEKLFF. The CDR3 DNA reads as TGTGCCAGCATCCAGGGTGGTGAAAAACTGTTTTTT. The whole variable domain, filled in from reference TRBV25-1 and TRBJ1-4, reads EADIYQTPRYLVIGTGKKITLECSQTMGHDKMYWYQQDPGMELHLIHYSYGVNSTEKGDLSSESTVSRIRTEHFPLTLESARPSHTSQYLCASIQGGEKLFFGSGTQLSVL.

The rearrangement uses TRBV5-5 and TRBJ2-3, with TRBD2 identical over 11 bases. The germline gives CDR1 SGHKS, CDR2 YYEKEE (reference sequence). V dropped 3 bases and J dropped 6; count of bases not matched to a gene: 12. The CDR3 sequence is 17 residues long. This CDR3 is CASSWEELAGERDTQYF. DNA for the CDR3: TGTGCCAGCAGCTGGGAGGAACTAGCGGGGGAGAGGGATACGCAGTATTTT.

This clone has just a few counts. The V gene is TRBV28, the J gene TRBJ1-6, with 9 bases lining up with TRBD1. This CDR3 region has 15 residues. Losses at the gene ends were 10 bases for V and 6 bases for J; bases not matched to a gene: 10. Germline V gene sequence: CDR1 MDHEN, CDR2 SYDVKM. The CDR3, as DNA: TGTGCCACCGCGAAAACGGGACAGGGTAATTCACCCCTCCACTTT. Its translation is CATAKTGQGNSPLHF.

This chain connects TRBV7-2 to TRBJ2-1, with 8 bases fitting TRBD2. V lost 5 bases to trimming and J lost 0 bases; unmatched junction nucleotides: 9. The CDR3 length is 17 residues. CDR1 is SGHTA, CDR2 FQGNSA, per germline. The CDR3 sequence is CASSTRTSWSSYNEQFF. CDR3 nucleotide sequence: TGTGCCAGCAGCACCAGGACTAGCTGGAGCTCCTACAATGAGCAGTTCTTC.

J is TRBJ2-7 and V is TRBV2, with a weak D call TRBD1 (5 bases). The CDR3 length is 16 residues. Germline V gene data show CDR1 as SNHLY and CDR2 as FYNNEI. The V end lost 3 bases, the J end lost 3 bases, and 18 bases lay between the germline ends. This CDR3 reads CASSEWPGISGYEQYF. The DNA of the CDR3 is TGTGCCAGCAGTGAGTGGCCAGGGATCAGTGGCTACGAGCAGTACTTC.

V usage is TRBV7-2 and J usage is TRBJ1-3, with D possibly matching TRBD1 (6 bases). Trimming left V 2 bases short and J 7 bases short, with 15 bases between. CDR1 and CDR2 (germline): SGHTA, FQGNSA. The CDR3 contains 15 residues. The CDR3 DNA follows: TGTGCCAGCAGCTTATTTGGCAGGGGCCTTAACACCATATATTTT. Translating gives CASSLFGRGLNTIYF.